This T cell receptor beta chain was obtained from a study of blood T cell repertoires in COVID-19 (dated by TCRdb to about 2020). At the level of the whole study: The collaborator samples originated in the United States, Italy and Spain and spanned the acute and convalescent phases of COVID-19. Samples were obtained from the ongoing ImmuneRACE study (first 160 participants) and from 1,254 subjects provided by 6 global collaborators. A freely available public database, intended as a resource for researchers studying the immune response to SARS-CoV-2, is where the repertoires were released. The prospective study material was composed of cDNA or gDNA derived from T cells, B-cell-depleted T cells, or PBMCs. Where available, HLA class I and class II types were taken from metadata supplied by the sample provider and were not determined by assay-based typing. The sample metadata nearly always contained a de-identified subject ID, COVID-19 status, age in years and sex. Deeply sampled blood TCRbeta repertoires from subjects exposed to, actively infected with, or recovered from COVID-19 were included in the dataset.

Findings and caveats that apply to the study as a whole: The amount of clinical and demographic metadata varied by source and participant and was provided uncurated.

The immunoSEQ Assay, a bias-controlled multiplex PCR, was used to amplify TCRbeta CDR3 regions from genomic DNA. Per the original workflow: The number of nucleated cells in each sample was estimated from the amplification of reference gene primers within the assay. To quantify the absolute abundance of each unique TCRbeta CDR3 rearrangement, sequence reads were collapsed and filtered. For each sample, productive Simpson clonality was calculated as the square root of Simpson's diversity index over productive rearrangements. What TCRdb holds here is the immuneACCESS table cut down to in-frame rearrangements. Part of the clones is not present; checked against another copy, under half of the missing clones reflect an unresolved V gene, and the others are unexplained. V, J and clone size are those of that table, while D and trimming were read from the DNA. This sample gives 300,000 to 350,000 clones in total; around 90% of them show up just once. The ten largest clones represent about 2% of the sample.

The collaborating institutions used their own protocols to collect whole blood in K2EDTA tubes. For TCRbeta analysis, collaborators shipped samples as frozen whole blood, isolated PBMCs, or DNA extracted from either of those sample types. As to this clone: There is no known antigen for this receptor. No base quality information exists; no much larger clone differs at one position.

Per the germline V gene, SGHRS is the CDR1 and YFSETQ is the CDR2. CDR3 length: 16 amino acids, cysteine to phenylalanine. The entry retains the CDR3 DNA only, 48 bases that are in frame from base 1. Clipping removes 0 bases from V and 5 bases from J, with 6 as the unmatched junction base count. The sequence links TRBV5-1 to TRBJ2-5; 11 junctional bases match TRBD2. The sequenced sample consisted of peripheral blood. The origin of this receptor is a young man with active or convalescent COVID-19. The bases are TGCGCCAGCAGCTTGGGGATAGCGGGAGGGTTTGAGACCCAGTACTTC. It specifies CASSLGIAGGFETQYF. With the portions outside the CDR3 filled from the reference TRBV5-1 and TRBJ2-5 genes, the complete variable region becomes KAGVTQTPRYLIKTRGQQVTLSCSPISGHRSVSWYQQTPGQGLQFLFEYFSETQRNKGNFPGRFSGRQFSNSRSEMNVSTLELGDSALYLCASSLGIAGGFETQYFGPGTRLLVL.